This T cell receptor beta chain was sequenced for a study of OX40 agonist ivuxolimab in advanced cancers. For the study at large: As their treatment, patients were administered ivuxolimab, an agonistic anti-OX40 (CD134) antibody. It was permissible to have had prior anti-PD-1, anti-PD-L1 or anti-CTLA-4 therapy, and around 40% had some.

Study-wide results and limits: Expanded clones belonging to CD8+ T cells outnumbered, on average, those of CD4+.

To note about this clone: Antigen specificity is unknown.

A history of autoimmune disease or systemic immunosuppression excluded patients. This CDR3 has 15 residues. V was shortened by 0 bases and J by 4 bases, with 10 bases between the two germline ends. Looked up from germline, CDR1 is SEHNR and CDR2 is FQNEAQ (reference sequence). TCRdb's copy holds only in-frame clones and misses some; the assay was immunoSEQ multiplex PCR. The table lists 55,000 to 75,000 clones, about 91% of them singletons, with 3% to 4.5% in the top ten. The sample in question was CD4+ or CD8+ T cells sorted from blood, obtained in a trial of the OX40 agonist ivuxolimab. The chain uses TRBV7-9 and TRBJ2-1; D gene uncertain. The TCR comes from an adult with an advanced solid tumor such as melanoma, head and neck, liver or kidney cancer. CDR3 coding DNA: TGTGCCAGCAGCTTAGCAAATAAAGGGTACAATGAGCAGTTCTTC. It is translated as CASSLANKGYNEQFF.